Sequencing of this T cell receptor (beta chain) was carried out in a study of blood T cell repertoires in COVID-19. Study as a whole: Collection of acute and convalescent COVID-19 samples took place in the United States, Italy and Spain.

Per the study methods: Estimation of nucleated cell counts was performed using reference gene primer amplification. Generated by immunoSEQ multiplex PCR, the TCRdb table keeps only in-frame clones and is missing some. The V and J calls and clone size come from that table; D and trimming were worked out from the DNA. This sample has approximately 500,000 clones; 70% to 90% occur once, and the top ten carry roughly 3.2%. CDR1 and CDR2 (germline): MDHEN, SYDVKM. Trimming removed 5 bases at V and 7 bases at J, with 8 bases between. CDR3 length: 12 residues. The source is a human donor in a cohort sampled during active COVID-19. The source material was peripheral blood. The rearrangement joins TRBV28 to TRBJ1-4; D might be TRBD1 (6 bases). CDR3 coding DNA: TGTGCCAGCAGTAGGGGGTCTGAAAAACTGTTTTTT. It encodes CASSRGSEKLFF.